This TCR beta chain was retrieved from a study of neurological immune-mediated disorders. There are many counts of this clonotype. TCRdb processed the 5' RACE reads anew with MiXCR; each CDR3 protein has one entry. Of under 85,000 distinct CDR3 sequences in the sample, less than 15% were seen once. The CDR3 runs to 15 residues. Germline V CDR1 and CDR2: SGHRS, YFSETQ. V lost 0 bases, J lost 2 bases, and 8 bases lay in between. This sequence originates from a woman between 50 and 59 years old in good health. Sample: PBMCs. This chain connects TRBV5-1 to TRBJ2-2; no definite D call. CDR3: CASSLVSTNTGELFF. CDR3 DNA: TGCGCCAGCAGCTTGGTGAGCACCAACACCGGGGAGCTGTTTTTT. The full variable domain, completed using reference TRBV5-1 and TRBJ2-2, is KAGVTQTPRYLIKTRGQQVTLSCSPISGHRSVSWYQQTPGQGLQFLFEYFSETQRNKGNFPGRFSGRQFSNSRSEMNVSTLELGDSALYLCASSLVSTNTGELFFGEGSRLTVL.